This T cell receptor beta chain was documented in a study of OX40 agonist ivuxolimab in advanced cancers. Notes on the study in general: Low normalized T-cell clonal expansion was also seen in some nonresponders. Dose levels from 0.1 to 3.0 mg/kg saw CD4+ and CD8+ blood T cells expand clonally by week 6. More expanded clones were found, on average, in CD8+ than in CD4+ T cells.

Profiling relied on immunoSEQ multiplex PCR, and the TCRdb table lists in-frame clones only, not all of them. The profile covers approximately 99,000 clones, with 86% appearing a single time and around 5.9% taken by the ten largest. V dropped 4 bases and J dropped 2; count of bases not matched to a gene: 9. The CDR3 runs to 16 residues. Per the germline V gene, CDR1 is SGHNT and CDR2 is YYREEE (reference sequence). Worth noting for this clone: Its antigen is as yet unknown.

Specimen: CD4+ or CD8+ T cells sorted from blood, collected in a trial of the OX40 agonist ivuxolimab. The chain employs TRBV5-4 and TRBJ2-3; TRBD2 matches at 8 bases. The sequence was collected from an adult with an advanced solid tumor such as melanoma, head and neck, liver or kidney cancer. CDR3 sequence reads: CASSLMIAGFTDTQYF. As DNA, the CDR3 is TGTGCCAGCAGCCTCATGATAGCGGGGTTCACAGATACGCAGTATTTT.